These 30 T cell receptor beta chains were sequenced from one sample in a study of Ad26.COV2.S vaccination and SARS-CoV-2 variants. Indicated treatment: roughly 18 received Ad26.COV2.S at low or high dose, single or two shots; five or six received placebo; per-sample allocation not given. The samples were gathered on day 63 after the first injection of vaccine or placebo. Method: immunoSEQ multiplex PCR; TCRdb's copy keeps in-frame clones and lacks some. The table shows 380,000 or so clones, with 88% occurring only once. The sequenced sample was peripheral blood, obtained in a trial of Ad26.COV2.S vaccine versus placebo. These receptors all come from a person between 18 and 59 years old who received the Ad26.COV2.S COVID-19 vaccine or a placebo.

This clone occurred once. The V gene is TRBV7-8, the J gene TRBJ1-4; no firm D call. The germline CDR1 and CDR2 sequences are SGHVS and FQNEAQ. The CDR3 consists of 12 residues. With 5 bases removed from V and 8 bases from J, the gap between germline ends came to 9 bases. CDR3 protein: CASSLRSEKLFF. The CDR3 DNA follows: TGTGCCAGCAGCCTGCGGAGCGAAAAACTGTTTTTT.

V usage is TRBV4-2 and J usage is TRBJ1-5; TRBD1 is a possible D gene (5 bases). CDR1 LGHNA and CDR2 YNFKEQ come from the germline V gene. V lost 2 bases to trimming and J lost 3 bases, with 11 bases between them. CDR3 length: 15 amino acids. The CDR3 nucleotides read TGTGCCAGCAGCCAAAGCGGGGGATCCAATCAGCCCCAGCATTTT. Amino acids: CASSQSGGSNQPQHF.

This chain uses TRBV6-5 with TRBJ2-6; tentatively, D is TRBD2 (5 bases). Trimming removed 8 bases from V and 4 bases from J, with 15 bases in between. Germline lookup yields CDR1 MNHEY and CDR2 SVGAGI. This CDR3 spans 15 amino acids. The CDR3 region has the DNA TGTGCCAGCGGATTCGAGGGTGCCGGGGCCAACGTCCTGACTTTC. It specifies CASGFEGAGANVLTF.

This clone was observed a single time. The V and J genes are TRBV6-5 and TRBJ2-3; D uncertain. Per germline, CDR1 MNHEY and CDR2 SVGAGI. This CDR3 contains 14 residues. V dropped 6 bases and J dropped 0 bases, with 10 bases sitting between them. For the CDR3, the DNA is TGTGCCAGCAGGATTCAATTTAGCACAGATACGCAGTATTTT. Translation gives CASRIQFSTDTQYF.

The V and J genes are TRBV6-2 or TRBV6-3 and TRBJ2-7; D may match TRBD1 or TRBD2 (7 bases each). This CDR3 is built from 15 residues. Germline V gene lookup returns CDR1 MNHEY and CDR2 SVGEGT. The V end lost 1 base, the J end lost 2 bases, and 12 bases lay between the germline ends. The CDR3 loop is CASSYFQGGAYEQYF. The CDR3 DNA reads TGTGCCAGCAGTTACTTTCAGGGGGGGGCCTACGAGCAGTACTTC.

The chain combines TRBV12-2 with TRBJ1-1. TRBV12-2 is a recognized pseudogene. The CDR3 has 20 amino acids. CDR3 in DNA: TGTGCAAGTCGCTTACTTACTTTCCCGGAAAAGACGGTGATGAACACTGAAGCTTTCTTT. As protein: CASRLLTFPEKTVMNTEAFF.

The gene calls are TRBV5-4 and TRBJ2-5, with 16 bases aligning to TRBD2. J lost 7 bases, V lost 4 bases, and 7 bases had no gene match. The CDR3 totals 16 residues. The germline CDR1 and CDR2 sequences are SGHNT and YYREEE (reference sequence). The CDR3 is CASSRGLAGGDGTQYF. CDR3 coding DNA: TGTGCCAGCAGCCGGGGACTAGCGGGAGGGGACGGGACCCAGTACTTC.

The rearrangement links TRBV6-5 to TRBJ2-1, with 10 bases matching TRBD1. CDR1 is MNHEY, CDR2 SVGAGI, per germline. Trimming removed 5 bases from V and 4 bases from J; junction bases left unmatched: 5. This CDR3 is 15 amino acids long. CDR3 sequence reads: CASSLPGQGYNEQFF. The CDR3 DNA follows: TGTGCCAGCAGTCTTCCGGGACAGGGGTACAATGAGCAGTTCTTC.

As to this clone: Since a much larger clone is just one base distant, this may be a read error. This chain joins TRBV18 and TRBJ2-7; D possibly corresponds to TRBD1 (5 bases). Looked up from germline, CDR1 is KGHSH and CDR2 is LQKENI. With 0 bases removed from V and 2 bases from J, the gap between germline ends came to 5 bases. The CDR3 sequence is 13 residues long. CDR3 coding DNA: TGTGCCAGCTCACCACCGGGGCCCTACGAGCAGTACTTC. Its protein is CASSPPGPYEQYF.

This chain connects TRBV19 to TRBJ1-5, with TRBD1 matching over 9 bases. Germline loops: CDR1 LNHDA, CDR2 SQIVND (reference sequence). V lost 4 bases to trimming and J lost 2 bases; unmatched junction nucleotides: 9. This CDR3 has 17 residues. The DNA for the CDR3 is TGTGCCAGTAGTAGCCAACAGGGGGCGCGGGGCAATCAGCCCCAGCATTTT. Translated, it gives CASSSQQGARGNQPQHF.

J is TRBJ2-3 and V is TRBV19; 7 positions match TRBD1. The CDR3 totals 14 residues. Trimming at V came to 6 bases and at J to 8 bases, leaving 11 bases not matched to a gene. In germline, CDR1 is LNHDA, CDR2 SQIVND (reference sequence). The CDR3 sequence is CASSGNRTGGTQYF. CDR3 bases: TGTGCCAGTAGCGGCAACAGGACAGGAGGTACGCAGTATTTT.

This chain uses TRBV11-3 with TRBJ2-7, with 7 nucleotides matching TRBD2. The V gene's germline CDR1 is SGHNT and CDR2 YENEEA. After removal of 0 bases from V and 6 bases from J, the junction contained 2 bases not matched to a gene. The CDR3 totals 13 residues. Written as DNA, the CDR3 is TGTGCCAGCAGCTTAGAATGGGAGGGCGAGCAGTACTTC. Translating it yields CASSLEWEGEQYF.

The genes are TRBV24-1 and TRBJ2-5; D uncertain. CDR1 and CDR2 from the germline V gene are KGHDR and SFDVKD. The V and J ends lost 3 bases and 5 bases respectively, with 6 bases between them. The CDR3 length is 12 residues. The CDR3 DNA follows: TGTGCCACCAGTGATGGGGTCGAGACCCAGTACTTC. Residues: CATSDGVETQYF.

J is TRBJ2-2 and V is TRBV2; a weak D match, TRBD2 (5 bases). The CDR3 is made up of 15 amino acids. V shed 4 bases and J shed 0 bases, with 9 bases lying between them. From germline, CDR1 is SNHLY and CDR2 FYNNEI. The CDR3 spells CASSAKRSNTGELFF. CDR3 coding DNA: TGTGCCAGCAGTGCTAAGCGGTCGAACACCGGGGAGCTGTTTTTT.

The chain combines TRBV19 with TRBJ2-2, with 7 bases fitting TRBD1. Unmatched junction bases numbered 9, after V lost 9 bases and J lost 5 bases. Germline V gene sequence: CDR1 LNHDA, CDR2 SQIVND (reference sequence). This CDR3 is built from 14 residues. The CDR3, as DNA: TGTGCCAGCAAAACAGGGGCGGGTACCGGGGAGCTGTTTTTT. As protein: CASKTGAGTGELFF.

V usage is TRBV4-3 and J usage is TRBJ1-1, with 7 bases aligning to TRBD1. V lost 6 bases and J lost 3; bases outside the gene matches: 7. CDR1 and CDR2 (germline): LGHNA, YSLEER. The CDR3 extends over 14 amino acids. CDR3 protein: CASRQGREDTEAFF. The CDR3, as DNA: TGCGCCAGCAGACAGGGGCGGGAAGACACTGAAGCTTTCTTT.

The CDR3 DNA reads as TGTGCCAGTTTACAGGCCGGGGAGGGATACGGCTACACCTTC. Translating gives CASLQAGEGYGYTF. The rearrangement links TRBV19 to TRBJ1-2; maybe TRBD1 (5 bases). Germline loops: CDR1 LNHDA, CDR2 SQIVND (reference sequence). The V gene lost 8 bases and the J gene lost 8 bases, with 21 bases spanning the gap. The CDR3 extends over 14 amino acids.

This rearrangement joins TRBV7-3 to TRBJ2-7; D is uncertain. CDR3 length: 10 residues. The V end was cut by 4 bases, the J end by 2 bases, with 0 bases between. Germline values: CDR1 SGHTA, CDR2 FQGTGA. Here the CDR3 reads CASSSYEQYF. DNA of the CDR3: TGTGCCAGCAGCTCCTACGAGCAGTACTTC.

To note about this clone: One end of the junction does not line up with germline, which may come from a read error. This sample includes further DNA sequences coding for the same CDR3. The chain couples TRBV18 to TRBJ2-7, with TRBD1 matching over 10 bases. The CDR3 has 16 residues. Germline V gene lookup returns CDR1 KGHSH and CDR2 LQKENI. The CDR3 is CASSPPKGQGRYEQYF. CDR3 coding DNA: TGCGCCAGCTCACCACCTAAGGGACAGGGGCGCTACGAGCAGTACTTC.

The genes are TRBV30 and TRBJ1-5; a weak D match, TRBD1 (5 bases). The CDR3 sequence is 16 residues long. Trimming removed 5 bases at V and 1 base at J, with 18 bases between. CDR1 and CDR2 (germline): GTSNPN, SVGIG (reference sequence). DNA of the CDR3: TGTGCCTGGTCACCCTTAGGGGTTTCAAGCAATCAGCCCCAGCATTTT. Residues: CAWSPLGVSSNQPQHF.

The rearrangement links TRBV30 to TRBJ1-1; D gene unclear. CDR1 and CDR2 from the germline V gene are GTSNPN and SVGIG (reference sequence). The CDR3 loop spans 16 amino acids. Trimming removed 2 bases from V and 4 bases from J, with 20 bases in between. For the CDR3, the DNA is TGTGCCTGGAGTCCGAAAAGTTCGGGTTTGGGCACTGAAGCTTTCTTT. Its protein is CAWSPKSSGLGTEAFF.

V gene TRBV5-1 combines with J gene TRBJ1-4; D call uncertain. V was shortened by 3 bases and J by 5 bases, with 11 bases between the two germline ends. Germline CDR1 SGHRS, CDR2 YFSETQ. The CDR3 spans 14 residues. The CDR3 DNA is TGCGCCAGCAGCTATGGACCAGAGAATGAAAAACTGTTTTTT. It yields the protein CASSYGPENEKLFF. Full variable domain (remainder filled in from reference TRBV5-1 and TRBJ1-4): KAGVTQTPRYLIKTRGQQVTLSCSPISGHRSVSWYQQTPGQGLQFLFEYFSETQRNKGNFPGRFSGRQFSNSRSEMNVSTLELGDSALYLCASSYGPENEKLFFGSGTQLSVL.

The chain joins TRBV4-3 to TRBJ1-3; D is ambiguous. Trimming removed 0 bases at V and 4 bases at J, with 16 bases between. This CDR3 has 17 amino acids. Germline V gene data show CDR1 as LGHNA and CDR2 as YSLEER. The CDR3 coding sequence is TGCGCCAGCAGCCAAGATAATTTACGGAAAACAGGAAACACCATATATTTT. As protein: CASSQDNLRKTGNTIYF.

The V call is TRBV4-3, the J call TRBJ2-1; D gene uncertain. Trimming took 0 bases from V and 4 from J, leaving 13 bases between them. Germline V CDR1 and CDR2: LGHNA, YSLEER. CDR3 length equals 16 residues. The CDR3: CASSQDQAPAYNEQFF. The CDR3 nucleotides read TGCGCCAGCAGCCAAGATCAGGCCCCGGCGTACAATGAGCAGTTCTTC.

The chain carries TRBV28 and TRBJ2-3, with 12 bases identical to TRBD2. This CDR3 is 17 amino acids long. The germline V gene encodes CDR1 MDHEN and CDR2 SYDVKM. V was pared by 4 bases and J by 9 bases, with 14 bases of the junction left unmatched. The CDR3 here is CASSSPGLAGNTITQYF. The CDR3 DNA is TGTGCCAGCAGTTCCCCAGGACTAGCGGGAAACACAATCACGCAGTATTTT.

On this clone: A much larger clone differs by one base, so this may be a read error. The rearrangement links TRBV27 to TRBJ1-6; D call uncertain. CDR3 size: 13 residues. Germline assignment: CDR1 MNHEY and CDR2 SMNVEV (reference sequence). V was pared by 3 bases and J by 7 bases, with 7 bases between. The CDR3 sequence is CASSLERNSPLHF. CDR3 coding DNA: TGTGCCAGCAGTTTGGAGAGGAATTCACCCCTCCACTTT.

This chain connects TRBV6-5 to TRBJ1-2; D uncertain. Germline CDR1 reads MNHEY; CDR2 reads SVGAGI. This CDR3 spans 12 amino acids. The V end was cut by 2 bases, the J end by 7 bases, with 8 bases between. CDR3 bases: TGTGCCAGCAGTTACAGGGTGGGTGGCTACACCTTC. Protein sequence: CASSYRVGGYTF.

The chain recombines TRBV5-5 with TRBJ2-2; no firm D call. CDR3 size: 16 residues. V lost 3 bases and J 5 bases, leaving 17 bases between the germline ends. The germline CDR1 and CDR2 sequences are SGHKS and YYEKEE (reference sequence). The CDR3 spells CASSSSPQPSTGELFF. The CDR3, as DNA: TGTGCCAGCAGCTCCTCACCCCAGCCATCTACCGGGGAGCTGTTTTTT.

The rearrangement joins TRBV15 to TRBJ2-3; 14 nucleotides line up with TRBD2. J was trimmed by 6 bases and V by 3 bases; bases with no gene match: 11. Germline CDR1 LNHNV, CDR2 YYDKDF (reference sequence). This CDR3 has 18 amino acids. CDR3 in amino acids: CATSRRAGTSGGSDTQYF. The CDR3 DNA follows: TGTGCCACCAGCAGGCGTGCGGGGACTAGCGGGGGCTCGGATACGCAGTATTTT.

This chain connects TRBV28 to TRBJ1-2; D remains ambiguous. The ends were cut back, 3 bases at V and 8 bases at J, with 13 bases in the middle. Germline values: CDR1 MDHEN, CDR2 SYDVKM. The CDR3 loop spans 13 amino acids. The CDR3 sequence is CASSFRGTVGYTF. CDR3 coding DNA: TGTGCCAGCAGTTTCAGAGGAACGGTCGGCTACACCTTC.